This T cell receptor (beta chain) was obtained from a study of naive and memory T cell subsets. Overall study findings and caveats: Naive and memory repertoire findings lacked a ground truth for validation. Naive repertoires, especially CD8, held a few larger clonotypes, possibly memory cells re-expressing CD45RA. In naive cells, over 90% of TCR sequences were seen only once.

An equimolar mix of two oligonucleotides served as the beta constant-region primer for TRBC1 and TRBC2. Four rounds of PCR amplified the ligated cDNA using nested alpha and beta constant-region primers plus SP2. TCRdb used MiXCR to reprocess the UMI-ligation and nested PCR reads, holding one entry per CDR3 protein. The sample contains approximately 100,000 distinct CDR3 sequences, roughly 14% of which appear only once. This clonotype was seen at least ten times. Antigen unknown. The V and J ends lost 2 bases and 6 bases, in that order; junction bases with no gene match: 9. The CDR3 totals 15 residues. Germline V lookup: CDR1 DFQATT, CDR2 SNEGSKA (reference sequence). After the first PCR, alpha and beta chain libraries were processed separately. Four subsets defined by CD45RA and CD27 were sorted after CD3, CD4, CD8 and live/dead staining.

Input material: naive CD8+ T cells from blood. The chain couples TRBV20-1 to TRBJ2-7; 11 bases line up with TRBD2. The clonotype originates from a human donor in good health. The CDR3 loop is CSARSLAGGEREQYF. CDR3 nucleotide sequence: TGCAGTGCTAGATCTCTAGCGGGGGGTGAGCGCGAGCAGTACTTC.